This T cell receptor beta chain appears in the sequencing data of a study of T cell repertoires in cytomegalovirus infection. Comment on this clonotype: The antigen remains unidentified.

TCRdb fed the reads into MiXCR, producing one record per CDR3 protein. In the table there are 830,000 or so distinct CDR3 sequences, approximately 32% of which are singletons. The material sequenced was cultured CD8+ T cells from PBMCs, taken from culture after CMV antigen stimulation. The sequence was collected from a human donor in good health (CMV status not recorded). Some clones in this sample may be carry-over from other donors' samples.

CDR3 nucleotides: TGTGCCAGCAGTTACGGGACAGGGGGGAACGGGGAGCTGTTTTTT. Its translation: CASSYGTGGNGELFF. The chain uses TRBV6-5 and TRBJ2-2; the match to TRBD1 covers 11 bases. The CDR3 extends over 15 amino acids. CDR1 and CDR2 (germline): MNHEY, SVGAGI. With 2 bases clipped from V and 7 bases from J, the junction kept 3 bases outside the gene matches.